The 3 T cell receptor beta chains in this list originate from one sample, sequenced in a study of blood T cell repertoires in COVID-19. TCRdb's copy holds only in-frame clones and misses some; the assay was immunoSEQ multiplex PCR. The table shows fewer than 200,000 clones, with 80% to 95% occurring only once. The sequencing input was peripheral blood. All receptors come from a man in his fifties or sixties with acute or convalescent COVID-19.

The rearrangement links TRBV27 to TRBJ1-6, with a possible D match to TRBD1 (6 bases). CDR1 is MNHEY and CDR2 is SMNVEV in the germline V gene (reference sequence). V was cut by 1 base and J by 5 bases, with 18 bases left in between. The CDR3 loop spans 18 amino acids. As DNA, the CDR3 is TGTGCCAGCAGTTTATTAGGGCCGGGACATAGGAATAATTCACCCCTCCACTTT. Residues: CASSLLGPGHRNNSPLHF.

The rearrangement links TRBV5-5 to TRBJ2-3; D possibly corresponds to TRBD1 (5 bases). CDR3 length: 14 amino acids. V shed 4 bases and J shed 5 bases, with 14 bases lying between them. Per the germline V gene, CDR1 is SGHKS and CDR2 is YYEKEE (reference sequence). CDR3 sequence reads: CASSPTSGKDTQYF. The CDR3 coding sequence is TGTGCCAGCAGCCCGACCTCAGGGAAAGATACGCAGTATTTT.

This chain links TRBV4-1 with TRBJ2-1, with 14 bases fitting TRBD2. CDR1 and CDR2 (germline): MGHRA, YSYEKL. Trimming removed 6 bases from V and 1 base from J; junction bases left unmatched: 5. CDR3 length equals 17 residues. The CDR3 DNA sequence: TGCGCCAGCAGTCGACTAGCGGGAGGGCGTTCCTACAATGAGCAGTTCTTC. Encoded protein: CASSRLAGGRSYNEQFF.